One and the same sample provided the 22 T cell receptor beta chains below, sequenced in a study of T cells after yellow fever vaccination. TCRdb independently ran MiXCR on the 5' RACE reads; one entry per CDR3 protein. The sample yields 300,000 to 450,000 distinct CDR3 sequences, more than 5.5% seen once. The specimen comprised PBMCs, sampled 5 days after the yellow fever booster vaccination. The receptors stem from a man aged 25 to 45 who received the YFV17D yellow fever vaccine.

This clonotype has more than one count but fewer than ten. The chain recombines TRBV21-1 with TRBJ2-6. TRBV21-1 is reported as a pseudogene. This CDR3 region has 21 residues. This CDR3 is CASSWECLMLLWVSGANVLTF. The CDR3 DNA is TGTGCCAGCAGTTGGGAATGTTTAATGCTGCTTTGGGTATCTGGGGCCAACGTCCTGACTTTC.

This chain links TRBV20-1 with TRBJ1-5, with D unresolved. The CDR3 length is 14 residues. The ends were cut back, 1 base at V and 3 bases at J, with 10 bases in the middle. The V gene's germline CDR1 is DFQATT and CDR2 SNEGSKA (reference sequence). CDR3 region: CSARVRQDNQPQHF. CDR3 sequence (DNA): TGCAGTGCTAGAGTAAGACAAGACAATCAGCCCCAGCATTTT.

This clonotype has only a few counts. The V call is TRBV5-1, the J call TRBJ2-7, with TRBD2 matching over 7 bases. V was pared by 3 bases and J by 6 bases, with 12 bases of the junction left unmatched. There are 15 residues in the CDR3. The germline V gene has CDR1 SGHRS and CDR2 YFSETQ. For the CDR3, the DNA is TGCGCCAGCAGCTCCGAGAGCGCGGGAGCAGGCGAGCAGTACTTC. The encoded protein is CASSSESAGAGEQYF.

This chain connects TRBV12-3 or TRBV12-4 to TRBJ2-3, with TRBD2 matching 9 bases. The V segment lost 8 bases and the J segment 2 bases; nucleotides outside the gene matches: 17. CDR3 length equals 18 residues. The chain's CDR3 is CASCSSLLAGANTDTQYF. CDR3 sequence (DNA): TGTGCCAGCTGTTCTTCCCTTTTAGCGGGAGCGAACACAGATACGCAGTATTTT.

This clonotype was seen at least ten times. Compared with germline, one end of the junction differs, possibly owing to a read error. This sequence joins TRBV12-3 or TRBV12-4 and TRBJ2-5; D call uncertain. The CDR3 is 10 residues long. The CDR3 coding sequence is TGTGCCAGCAGTTGGATGTTCCCGCACTTC. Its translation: CASSWMFPHF.

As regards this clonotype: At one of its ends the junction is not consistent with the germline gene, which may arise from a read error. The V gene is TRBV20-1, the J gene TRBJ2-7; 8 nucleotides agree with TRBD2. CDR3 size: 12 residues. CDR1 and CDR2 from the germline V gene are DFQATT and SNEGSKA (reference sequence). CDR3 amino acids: CSASELAALFAF. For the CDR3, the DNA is TGCAGTGCTAGTGAACTAGCGGCCCTCTTCGCCTTC.

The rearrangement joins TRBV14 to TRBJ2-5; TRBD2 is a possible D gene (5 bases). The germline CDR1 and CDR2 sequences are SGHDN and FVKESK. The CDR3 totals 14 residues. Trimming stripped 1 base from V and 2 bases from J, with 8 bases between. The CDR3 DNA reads TGTGCCAGCAGCCAAGGGCTAGCACAAGAGACCCAGTACTTC. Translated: CASSQGLAQETQYF.

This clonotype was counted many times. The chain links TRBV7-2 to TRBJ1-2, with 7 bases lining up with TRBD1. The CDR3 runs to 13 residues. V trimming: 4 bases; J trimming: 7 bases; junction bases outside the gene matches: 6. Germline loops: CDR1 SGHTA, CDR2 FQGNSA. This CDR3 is CASSYRDSRGYTF. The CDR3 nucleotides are TGTGCCAGCAGCTACCGGGACAGCCGTGGCTACACCTTC.

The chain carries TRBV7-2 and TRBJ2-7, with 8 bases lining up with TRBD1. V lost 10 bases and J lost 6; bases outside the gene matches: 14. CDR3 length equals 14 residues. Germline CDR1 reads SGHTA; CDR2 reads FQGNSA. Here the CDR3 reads CATQTGTGPREQYF. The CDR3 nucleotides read TGTGCCACTCAAACCGGGACAGGCCCCCGCGAGCAGTACTTC.

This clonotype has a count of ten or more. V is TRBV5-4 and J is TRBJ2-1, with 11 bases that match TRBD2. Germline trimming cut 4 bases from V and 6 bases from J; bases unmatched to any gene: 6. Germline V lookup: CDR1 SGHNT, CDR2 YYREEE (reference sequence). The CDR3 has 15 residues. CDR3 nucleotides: TGTGCCAGCAGCCCTACTAGCGGGAGTGGCAATGAGCAGTTCTTC. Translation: CASSPTSGSGNEQFF. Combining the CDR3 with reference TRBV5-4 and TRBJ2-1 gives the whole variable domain ETGVTQSPTHLIKTRGQQVTLRCSSQSGHNTVSWYQQALGQGPQFIFQYYREEENGRGNFPPRFSGLQFPNYSSELNVNALELDDSALYLCASSPTSGSGNEQFFGPGTRLTVL.

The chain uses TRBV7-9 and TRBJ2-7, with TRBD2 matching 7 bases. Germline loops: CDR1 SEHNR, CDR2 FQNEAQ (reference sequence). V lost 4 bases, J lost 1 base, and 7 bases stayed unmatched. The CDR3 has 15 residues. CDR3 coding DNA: TGTGCCAGCAGCTCGAGGAGGGGACTATCCTACGAGCAGTACTTC. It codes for CASSSRRGLSYEQYF.

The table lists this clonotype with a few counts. The CDR3 coding sequence is TGCGCCAGCAGTTTTAAGACAGGGAACACCGGGGAGCTGTTTTTT. This encodes CASSFKTGNTGELFF. The chain couples TRBV5-1 to TRBJ2-2; D may be TRBD1 (6 bases). The germline gives CDR1 SGHRS, CDR2 YFSETQ. The CDR3 runs to 15 residues. Between the trimmed V and J ends, which lost 5 bases and 1 base, there was a span of 12 bases.

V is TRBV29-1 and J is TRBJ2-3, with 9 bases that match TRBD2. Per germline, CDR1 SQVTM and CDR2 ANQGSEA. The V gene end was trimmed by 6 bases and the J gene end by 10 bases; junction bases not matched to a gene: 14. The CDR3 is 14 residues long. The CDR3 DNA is TGCAGCGTCAAATCCGGGACTAGCACTGAAGCGCAGTATTTT. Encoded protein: CSVKSGTSTEAQYF.

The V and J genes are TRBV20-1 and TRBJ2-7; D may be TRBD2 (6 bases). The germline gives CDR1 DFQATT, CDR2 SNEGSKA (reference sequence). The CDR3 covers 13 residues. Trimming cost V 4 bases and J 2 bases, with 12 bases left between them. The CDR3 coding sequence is TGCAGTGCTACGCGGAGGGACCCCTACGAGCAGTACTTC. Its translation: CSATRRDPYEQYF.

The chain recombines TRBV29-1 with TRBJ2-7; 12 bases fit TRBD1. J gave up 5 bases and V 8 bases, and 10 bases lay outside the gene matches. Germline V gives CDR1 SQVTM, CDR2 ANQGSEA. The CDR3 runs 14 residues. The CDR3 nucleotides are TGCAGCTTCTGGTCCGGGACAGGGGGCGACGAGCAGTACTTC. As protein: CSFWSGTGGDEQYF.

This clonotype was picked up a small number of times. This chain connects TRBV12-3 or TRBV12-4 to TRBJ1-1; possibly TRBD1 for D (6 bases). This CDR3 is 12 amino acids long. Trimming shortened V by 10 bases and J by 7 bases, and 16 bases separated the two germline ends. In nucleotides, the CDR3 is TGTGCCACCGGGGGGCAACCGCTTGAAGCTTTCTTT. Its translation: CATGGQPLEAFF.

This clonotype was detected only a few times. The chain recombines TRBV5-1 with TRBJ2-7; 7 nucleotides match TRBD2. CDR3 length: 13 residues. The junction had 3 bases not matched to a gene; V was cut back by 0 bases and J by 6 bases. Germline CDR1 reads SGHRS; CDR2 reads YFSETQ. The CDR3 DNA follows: TGCGCCAGCAGCTTGGCCCCGGGGGGCGAGCAGTACTTC. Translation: CASSLAPGGEQYF.

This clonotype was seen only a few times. CDR3 protein: CASSPNQGANTEAFF. The CDR3 DNA reads as TGTGCCAGCAGTCCAAATCAGGGGGCAAACACTGAAGCTTTCTTT. The J gene is TRBJ1-1, the V gene TRBV12-3 or TRBV12-4; 8 nucleotides line up with TRBD1. There are 15 residues in the CDR3. J was trimmed by 2 bases and V by 5 bases; bases with no gene match: 7.

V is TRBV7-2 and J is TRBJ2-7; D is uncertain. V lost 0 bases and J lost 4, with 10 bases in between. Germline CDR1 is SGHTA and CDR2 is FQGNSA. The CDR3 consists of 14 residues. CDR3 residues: CASSLAGSWYEQYF. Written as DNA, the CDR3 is TGTGCCAGCAGCTTAGCGGGATCCTGGTACGAGCAGTACTTC. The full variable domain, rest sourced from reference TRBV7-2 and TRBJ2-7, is GAGVSQSPSNKVTEKGKDVELRCDPISGHTALYWYRQSLGQGLEFLIYFQGNSAPDKSGLPSDRFSAERTGGSVSTLTIQRTQQEDSAVYLCASSLAGSWYEQYFGPGTRLTVT.

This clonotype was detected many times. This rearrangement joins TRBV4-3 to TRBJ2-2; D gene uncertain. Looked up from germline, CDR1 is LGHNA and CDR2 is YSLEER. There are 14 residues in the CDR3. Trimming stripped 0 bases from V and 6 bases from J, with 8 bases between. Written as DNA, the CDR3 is TGCGCCAGCAGCCAAGATACCCGGGCCGGGGAGCTGTTTTTT. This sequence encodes CASSQDTRAGELFF.

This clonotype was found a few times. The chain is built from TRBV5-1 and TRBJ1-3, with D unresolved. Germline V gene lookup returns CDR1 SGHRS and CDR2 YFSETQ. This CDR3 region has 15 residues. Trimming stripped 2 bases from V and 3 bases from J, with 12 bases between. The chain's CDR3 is CASSFGSGGGNTIYF. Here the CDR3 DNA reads TGCGCCAGCAGCTTTGGTTCAGGAGGTGGAAACACCATATATTTT.

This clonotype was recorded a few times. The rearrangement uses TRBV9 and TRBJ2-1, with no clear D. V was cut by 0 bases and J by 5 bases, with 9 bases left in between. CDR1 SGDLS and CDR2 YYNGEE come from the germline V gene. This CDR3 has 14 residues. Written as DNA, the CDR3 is TGTGCCAGCAGCGTAGCAGGATTAAACAATGAGCAGTTCTTC. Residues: CASSVAGLNNEQFF. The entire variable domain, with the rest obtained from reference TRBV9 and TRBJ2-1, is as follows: DSGVTQTPKHLITATGQRVTLRCSPRSGDLSVYWYQQSLDQGLQFLIQYYNGEERAKGNILERFSAQQFPDLHSELNLSSLELGDSALYFCASSVAGLNNEQFFGPGTRLTVL.